A single TCR beta chain is shown here with its context. Its antigen is undetermined. The protocol was immunoSEQ multiplex PCR, while the TCRdb copy is restricted to in-frame clones and leaves out a portion. The sample has 20,000 to 25,000 clones; roughly two thirds are singletons. Sequencing was preceded by expansion of antigen-specific CD4+ T cells with viral peptide pools in the ViraFEST assay. On roughly day 10 of culture, CD4+ T cells were separated out. Each vaccine recipient was nucleocapsid antibody negative and had no prior SARS-CoV-2 infection. Each culture well received some 2.2 million PBMC. These cells were then cultured in IMDM with about 10 IU/ml IL-2 and roughly 10 ug/ml peptides. The data belong to a study of vaccination effects on CD4 cells after COVID-19. Study as a whole: Either the BNT162b2 or mRNA-1273 vaccine was given to participants in two doses.

The CDR3 spans 13 residues. Germline values: CDR1 SGHTS, CDR2 YDEGEE. V was clipped by 9 bases and J by 5 bases, with 17 bases between them. The source is a human donor who received a COVID-19 vaccine. This chain uses TRBV5-8 with TRBJ2-5; D is possibly TRBD2 (5 bases). Here the sequenced sample was CD4+ T cells from PBMCs cultured with HCoV-NL63 spike peptides, taken before COVID-19 vaccination. CDR3 bases: TGTGCCAAACCTGGACGCCCGGGGGAGACCCAGTACTTC. It is translated as CAKPGRPGETQYF.